This passage covers 4 T cell receptor beta chains from one sample sequenced in a study of blood T cell repertoires in COVID-19. Generated by immunoSEQ multiplex PCR, the TCRdb table keeps only in-frame clones and is missing some. The sample records around 220,000 clones, approximately 79% being singletons. Sequencing was carried out using peripheral blood. The source is a woman in her 40s with active or convalescent COVID-19.

This chain links TRBV11-2 with TRBJ2-1; possibly TRBD2 for D (6 bases). This CDR3 spans 15 amino acids. From germline, CDR1 is SGHAT and CDR2 FQNNGV. Trimming removed 5 bases at V and 3 bases at J, with 14 bases between. The CDR3 region is CASSQSGYHYNEQFF. The CDR3 DNA is TGTGCCAGCAGCCAAAGCGGGTATCACTACAATGAGCAGTTCTTC.

The chain combines TRBV6-6 with TRBJ2-7, with 10 nucleotides matching TRBD1. The germline gives CDR1 MNHNY, CDR2 SVGAGI (reference sequence). Losses at the gene ends were 6 bases for V and 6 bases for J; bases not matched to a gene: 23. The CDR3 contains 19 residues. The CDR3 loop is CASSSTYDSGTGVGSEQYV. The CDR3 coding sequence is TGTGCCAGCAGCTCCACATATGATTCCGGGACAGGGGTAGGGAGCGAGCAGTACGTC.

V usage is TRBV6-1 and J usage is TRBJ2-1, with 8 bases that match TRBD2. Germline-derived CDR1 and CDR2 are MNHNS and SASEGT. The CDR3 is made up of 12 amino acids. The junction had 5 bases not matched to a gene; V was cut back by 2 bases and J by 14 bases. CDR3 bases: TGTGCCAGCAGTGAACGTCGGGGGGGGGAGTTCTTC. Translating it yields CASSERRGGEFF.

The chain employs TRBV5-1 and TRBJ2-7; the D gene is possibly TRBD1 (6 bases). The CDR3 runs 14 residues. In germline, CDR1 is SGHRS, CDR2 YFSETQ. Trimming pared 3 bases from V and 2 bases from J, leaving 12 bases between. Here the CDR3 reads CASSSGTPTYEQYF. The CDR3 bases are TGCGCCAGCAGCTCCGGGACACCAACCTACGAGCAGTACTTC. Full variable domain (remainder filled in from reference TRBV5-1 and TRBJ2-7): KAGVTQTPRYLIKTRGQQVTLSCSPISGHRSVSWYQQTPGQGLQFLFEYFSETQRNKGNFPGRFSGRQFSNSRSEMNVSTLELGDSALYLCASSSGTPTYEQYFGPGTRLTVT.